This T cell receptor beta chain was obtained from a study of OX40 agonist ivuxolimab in advanced cancers. Study background: Prior anti-PD-1, anti-PD-L1 or anti-CTLA-4 therapy was allowed; 30% to 40% had some.

Germline V CDR1 and CDR2: MDHEN, SYDVKM. The CDR3 is made up of 14 amino acids. V lost 2 bases, J lost 6 bases, and 5 bases stayed unmatched. The method was immunoSEQ multiplex PCR; TCRdb's version includes in-frame clones alone and lacks a portion of them. The sample records about 75,000 clones, 90% being singletons. This TCR was recovered from an adult with an advanced solid tumor such as melanoma, head and neck, liver or kidney cancer. Sequences were derived from CD4+ or CD8+ T cells sorted from blood, sampled in a trial of the OX40 agonist ivuxolimab. V is TRBV28 and J is TRBJ2-3; 7 bases are shared with TRBD1. CDR3 bases: TGTGCCAGCAGTTTAATGACAGGGACCGATACGCAGTATTTT. Translation: CASSLMTGTDTQYF.